The rows below give T cell receptor beta chains drawn from one sample of a study of T-cell reconstitution after alpha-beta-depleted transplantation in children. MiXCR, applied by TCRdb to the PCR reads, yields one record per CDR3 protein. The table lists 670,000 or so distinct CDR3 sequences, about an eighth of them singletons. The source material was PBMCs, sampled before TCRalphabeta/CD19-depleted stem cell transplant. All receptors derive from a girl aged 2-10 years with congenital amegakaryocytic thrombocytopenia, due to receive a stem cell transplant. The CDR3 runs from the conserved cysteine through the conserved F or W. The D gene is left open where the match is weak. Clone size appears in some rows only: once, few, many, or a class for an expanded clone.

TRBD1	TRBJ1-5	many	TRBV6-6	TGTGCCAGCAGTCAGGACAGGGTGGGGGGCAATCAGCCCCAGCATTTT	CASSQDRVGGNQPQHF
TRBD1	TRBJ2-3	few	TRBV7-8	TGTGCCAGCAGCCTACCGGGACAGGGCACAGATACGCAGTATTTT	CASSLPGQGTDTQYF
TRBD1	TRBJ1-5	-	TRBV5-5	TGTGCCAGCAGCCCGACAGGGCTTCAGCCCCAGCATTTT	CASSPTGLQPQHF
-	TRBJ2-7	-	TRBV28	TGTGCCAGCAGTGCACCGGACAGAACTGTCTACGAGCAGTACTTC	CASSAPDRTVYEQYF
-	TRBJ2-7	-	TRBV5-4	TGTGCCAGCAGACACGGACCGGGAGTAAACGAGCAGTACTTC	CASRHGPGVNEQYF
-	TRBJ1-1	few	TRBV4-1	TGCGCCAGCAGCCCCACCTCCCCCAACACTGAAGCTTTCTTT	CASSPTSPNTEAFF
TRBD1	TRBJ1-1	many	TRBV6-5	TGTGCCAGCAGTTACGATCCGGGGACAGCTCACACTGAAGCTTTCTTT	CASSYDPGTAHTEAFF
-	TRBJ1-2	many	TRBV10-3	TGTGCCATCAGGCCGGACCTAAGGGGTGGCTACACCTTC	CAIRPDLRGGYTF
TRBD2	TRBJ2-5	-	TRBV18	TGTGCCAGCTCACCACCAGCGGGGGACGGAGAGACCCAGTACTTC	CASSPPAGDGETQYF
-	TRBJ1-2	many	TRBV5-1	TGCGCCAGCAGCTTGGGGCGAGGGAGTGGCTACACCTTC	CASSLGRGSGYTF
-	TRBJ2-2	few	TRBV5-1	TGCGCCAGCACCAAAGGGCTAGAAGGCACCGGGGAGCTGTTTTTT	CASTKGLEGTGELFF
TRBD2	TRBJ2-1	many	TRBV29-1	TGCAGCGTTGTGGCTAGCGGGAGGAATGAGCAGTTCTTC	CSVVASGRNEQFF
TRBD1	TRBJ1-1	many	TRBV29-1	TGCAGCGCTACAGGGGGCTGGACTGAAGCTTTCTTT	CSATGGWTEAFF
TRBD2	TRBJ2-7	few	TRBV10-3	TGTGCCATCAGTTTAGCGGGAGGTCCAGCCTACGAGCAGTACTTC	CAISLAGGPAYEQYF
TRBD2	TRBJ2-7	many	TRBV7-9	TGTGCCAGCAATAGCGGGTTTACCTACGAGCAGTACTTC	CASNSGFTYEQYF
-	TRBJ2-1	-	TRBV30	TGTGCCTGGATCCGGGAGTCGTACAATGAGCAGTTCTTC	CAWIRESYNEQFF
TRBD2	TRBJ2-3	-	TRBV5-1	TGCGCCAGCAGCCCGGAGGCGGGAGGCCCTAGCACAGATACGCAGTATTTT	CASSPEAGGPSTDTQYF
TRBD2	TRBJ2-1	many	TRBV10-2	TGCGCCAGCATCTCGACTAGCGGGAGTTCGTCGAAGCAGTTCTTC	CASISTSGSSSKQFF
-	TRBJ2-1	many	TRBV11-2	TGTGCCAGCAGCTTAGGCTCTCGCAGCTCCTACAATGAGCAGTTCTTC	CASSLGSRSSYNEQFF
-	TRBJ2-3	many	TRBV29-1	TGCAGCGTTTTGGACGAAGCAGATACGCAGTATTTT	CSVLDEADTQYF
-	TRBJ1-1	-	TRBV18	TGTGCCAGCTCAACACAGGAGAACACTGAAGCTTTCTTT	CASSTQENTEAFF
-	TRBJ2-7	many	TRBV7-6	TGTGCCAGCAGCTTTGAACTTACCTACGAGCAGTACTTC	CASSFELTYEQYF
-	TRBJ2-6	-	TRBV6-1	TGTGCCAGCAGTGATTCGGGTGGGGCCAACGTCCTGACTTTC	CASSDSGGANVLTF
-	TRBJ2-7	-	TRBV11-2	TGTGCCAGCAGCCAAAACTCCGGTCACAAGTCCTACGAGCAGTACTTC	CASSQNSGHKSYEQYF
TRBD1	TRBJ1-4	-	TRBV6-5	TGTGCCAGCAGTTCCTGGGACAGAGACGGAGAAAAACTGTTTTTT	CASSSWDRDGEKLFF
-	TRBJ1-6	few	TRBV28	TGTGCCAGCGGGGACCCACCCTATAATTCACCCCTCCACTTT	CASGDPPYNSPLHF
-	TRBJ2-3	-	TRBV5-6	TGTGCCAGCAGCTTGCTTGGGGGGATGACAGATACGCAGTATTTT	CASSLLGGMTDTQYF
-	TRBJ2-6	many	TRBV5-5	TGTGCCAGCAACGAAGGGTTTTCGGGGGCCAACGTCCTGACTTTC	CASNEGFSGANVLTF
-	TRBJ2-7	many	TRBV5-6	TGTGCCAGCAGCTGGAGGAGTTTGAAGGGCCACGAGCAGTACTTC	CASSWRSLKGHEQYF
-	TRBJ2-1	once	TRBV3-1	TGTGCCAGCAGCCAAGTGTGGGCGCACTCCTACAATGAGCAGTTCTTC	CASSQVWAHSYNEQFF
-	TRBJ2-3	many	TRBV28	TGTGCCAGCAGATCGGGACTCCAAATATTCACAGATACGCAGTATTTT	CASRSGLQIFTDTQYF
TRBD2	TRBJ2-5	many	TRBV10-1	TGCGCCAGCAGTGAGTCGGGTTCGGGACTAGCTTTAGAGACCCAGTACTTC	CASSESGSGLALETQYF
TRBD2	TRBJ2-7	few	TRBV20-1	TGCAGTGCAGAGACTAGCGGGAGGCAGTACTTC	CSAETSGRQYF